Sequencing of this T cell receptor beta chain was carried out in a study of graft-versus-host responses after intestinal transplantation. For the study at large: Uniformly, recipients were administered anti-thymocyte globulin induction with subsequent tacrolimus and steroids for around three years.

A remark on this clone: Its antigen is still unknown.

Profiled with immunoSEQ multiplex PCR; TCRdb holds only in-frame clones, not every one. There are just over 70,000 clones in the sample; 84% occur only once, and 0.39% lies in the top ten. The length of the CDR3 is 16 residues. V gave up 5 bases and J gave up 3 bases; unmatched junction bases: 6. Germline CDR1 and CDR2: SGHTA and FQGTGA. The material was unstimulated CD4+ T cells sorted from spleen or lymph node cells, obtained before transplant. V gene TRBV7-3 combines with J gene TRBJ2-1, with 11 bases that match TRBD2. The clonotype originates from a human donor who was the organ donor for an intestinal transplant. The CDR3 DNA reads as TGTGCCAGCAGCGTTGCCGGGACTAGCGGCTACAATGAGCAGTTCTTC. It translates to CASSVAGTSGYNEQFF. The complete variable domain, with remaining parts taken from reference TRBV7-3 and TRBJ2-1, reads GAGVSQTPSNKVTEKGKYVELRCDPISGHTALYWYRQSLGQGPEFLIYFQGTGAADDSGLPNDRFFAVRPEGSVSTLKIQRTERGDSAVYLCASSVAGTSGYNEQFFGPGTRLTVL.